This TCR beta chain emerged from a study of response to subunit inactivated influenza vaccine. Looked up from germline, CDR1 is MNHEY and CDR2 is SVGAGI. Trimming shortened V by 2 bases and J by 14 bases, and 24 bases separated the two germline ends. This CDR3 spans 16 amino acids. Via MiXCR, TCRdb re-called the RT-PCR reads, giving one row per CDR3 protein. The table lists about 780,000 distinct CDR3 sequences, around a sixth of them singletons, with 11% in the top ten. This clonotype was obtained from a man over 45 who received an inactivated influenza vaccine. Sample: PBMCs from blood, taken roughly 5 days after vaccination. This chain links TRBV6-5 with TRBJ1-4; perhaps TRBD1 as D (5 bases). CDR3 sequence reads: CASSYTPPGAGGLLFF. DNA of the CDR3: TGTGCCAGCAGTTACACGCCACCCGGAGCGGGGGGACTGCTGTTTTTT.